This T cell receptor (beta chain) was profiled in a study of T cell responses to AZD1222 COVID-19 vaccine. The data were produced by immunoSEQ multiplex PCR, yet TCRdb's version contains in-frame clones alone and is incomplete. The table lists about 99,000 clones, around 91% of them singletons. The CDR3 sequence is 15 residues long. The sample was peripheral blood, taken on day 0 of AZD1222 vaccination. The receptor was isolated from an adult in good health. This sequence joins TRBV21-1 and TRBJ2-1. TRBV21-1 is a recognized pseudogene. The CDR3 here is CASSVRVGPYNEQFF. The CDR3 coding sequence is TGTGCCAGCAGTGTTCGCGTCGGCCCCTACAATGAGCAGTTCTTC.